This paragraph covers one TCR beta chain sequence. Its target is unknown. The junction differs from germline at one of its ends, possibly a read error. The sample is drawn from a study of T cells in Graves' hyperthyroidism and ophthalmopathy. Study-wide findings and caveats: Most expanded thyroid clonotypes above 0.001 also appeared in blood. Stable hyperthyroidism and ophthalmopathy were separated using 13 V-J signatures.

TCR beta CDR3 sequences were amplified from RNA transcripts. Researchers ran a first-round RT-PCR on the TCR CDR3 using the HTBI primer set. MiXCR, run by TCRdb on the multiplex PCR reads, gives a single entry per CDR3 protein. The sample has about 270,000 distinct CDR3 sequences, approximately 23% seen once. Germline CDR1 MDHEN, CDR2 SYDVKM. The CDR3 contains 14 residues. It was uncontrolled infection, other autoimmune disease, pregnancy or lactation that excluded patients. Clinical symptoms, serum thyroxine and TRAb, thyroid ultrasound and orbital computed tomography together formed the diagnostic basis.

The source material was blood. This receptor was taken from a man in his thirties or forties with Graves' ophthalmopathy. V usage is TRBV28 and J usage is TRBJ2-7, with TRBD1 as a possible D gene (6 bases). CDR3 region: CAITPKIKGDERYF. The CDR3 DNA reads TGTGCCATCACCCCCAAAATAAAGGGGGACGAGCGGTACTTC.